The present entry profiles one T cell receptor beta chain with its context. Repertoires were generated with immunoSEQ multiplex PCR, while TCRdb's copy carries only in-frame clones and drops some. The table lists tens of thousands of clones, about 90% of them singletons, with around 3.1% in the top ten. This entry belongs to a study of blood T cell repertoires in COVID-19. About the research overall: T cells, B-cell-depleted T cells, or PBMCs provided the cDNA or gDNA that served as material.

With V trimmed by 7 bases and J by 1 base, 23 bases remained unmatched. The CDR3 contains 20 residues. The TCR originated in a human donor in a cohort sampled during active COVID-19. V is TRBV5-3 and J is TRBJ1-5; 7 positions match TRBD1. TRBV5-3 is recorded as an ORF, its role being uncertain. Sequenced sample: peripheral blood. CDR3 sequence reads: CARSTVGSDRRPLSNQPQHF. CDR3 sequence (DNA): TGTGCCAGATCAACGGTGGGATCGGACAGGAGGCCCTTAAGCAATCAGCCCCAGCATTTT.